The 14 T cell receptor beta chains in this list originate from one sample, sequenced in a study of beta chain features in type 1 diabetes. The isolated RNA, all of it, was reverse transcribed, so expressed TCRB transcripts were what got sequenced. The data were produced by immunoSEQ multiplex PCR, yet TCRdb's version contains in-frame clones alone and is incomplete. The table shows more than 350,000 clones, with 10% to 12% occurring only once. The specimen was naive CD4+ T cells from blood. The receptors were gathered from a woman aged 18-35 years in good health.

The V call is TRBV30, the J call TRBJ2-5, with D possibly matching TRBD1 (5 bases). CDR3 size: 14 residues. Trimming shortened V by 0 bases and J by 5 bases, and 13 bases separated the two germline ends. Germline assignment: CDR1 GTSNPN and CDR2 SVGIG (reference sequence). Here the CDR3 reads CAWSVFAGRETQYF. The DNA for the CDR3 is TGTGCCTGGAGTGTATTTGCAGGGCGGGAGACCCAGTACTTC.

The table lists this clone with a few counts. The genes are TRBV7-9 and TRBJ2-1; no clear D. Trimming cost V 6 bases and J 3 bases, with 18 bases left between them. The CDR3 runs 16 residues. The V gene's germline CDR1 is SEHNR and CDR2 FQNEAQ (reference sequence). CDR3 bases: TGTGCCAGCAGATCAAGGCCCAAAGGGTTCTACAATGAGCAGTTCTTC. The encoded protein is CASRSRPKGFYNEQFF.

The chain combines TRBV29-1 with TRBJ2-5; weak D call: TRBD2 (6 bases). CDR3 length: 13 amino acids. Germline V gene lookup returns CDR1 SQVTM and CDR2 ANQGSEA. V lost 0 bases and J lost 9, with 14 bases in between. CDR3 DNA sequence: TGCAGCGTTGAAGAGGGCAGGTTAGCGGCCCAGTACTTC. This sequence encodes CSVEEGRLAAQYF.

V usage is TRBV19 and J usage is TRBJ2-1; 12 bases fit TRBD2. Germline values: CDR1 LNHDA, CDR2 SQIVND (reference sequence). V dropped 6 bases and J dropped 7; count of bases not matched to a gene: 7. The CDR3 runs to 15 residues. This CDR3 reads CASRSLTSGRNEQFF. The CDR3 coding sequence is TGTGCCAGTAGGAGTCTGACTAGCGGGAGAAATGAGCAGTTCTTC.

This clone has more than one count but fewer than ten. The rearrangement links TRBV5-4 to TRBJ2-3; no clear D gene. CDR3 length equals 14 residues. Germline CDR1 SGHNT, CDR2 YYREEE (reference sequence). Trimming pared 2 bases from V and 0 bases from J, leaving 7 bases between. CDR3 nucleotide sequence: TGTGCCAGCAGCTTCCGAGGAAGCACAGATACGCAGTATTTT. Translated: CASSFRGSTDTQYF.

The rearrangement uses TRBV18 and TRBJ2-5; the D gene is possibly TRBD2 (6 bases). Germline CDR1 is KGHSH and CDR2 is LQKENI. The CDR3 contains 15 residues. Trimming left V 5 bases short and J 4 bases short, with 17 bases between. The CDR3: CASSVSFRGGETQYF. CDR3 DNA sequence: TGTGCCAGCTCAGTCTCTTTCCGGGGAGGAGAGACCCAGTACTTC.

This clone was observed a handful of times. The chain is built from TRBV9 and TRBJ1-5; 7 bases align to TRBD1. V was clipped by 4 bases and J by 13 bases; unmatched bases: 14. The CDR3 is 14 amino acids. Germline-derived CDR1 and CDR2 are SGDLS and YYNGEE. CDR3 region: CASSQGQGGTPQHF. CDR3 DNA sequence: TGTGCCAGCAGCCAGGGGCAGGGGGGGACCCCTCAGCATTTT.

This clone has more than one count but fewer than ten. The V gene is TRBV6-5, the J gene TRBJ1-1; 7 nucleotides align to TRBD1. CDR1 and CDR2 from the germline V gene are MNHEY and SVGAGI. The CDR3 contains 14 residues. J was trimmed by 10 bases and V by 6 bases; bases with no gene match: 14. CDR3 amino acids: CASSLGMGTATAFF. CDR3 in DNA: TGTGCCAGCAGCCTGGGTATGGGGACAGCGACAGCTTTCTTT.

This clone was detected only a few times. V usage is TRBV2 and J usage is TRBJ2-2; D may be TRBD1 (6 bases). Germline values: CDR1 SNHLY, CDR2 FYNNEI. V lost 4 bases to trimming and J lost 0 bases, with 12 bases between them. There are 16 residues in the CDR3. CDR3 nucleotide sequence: TGTGCCAGCAGTGCACAGGGAGTATCGAACACCGGGGAGCTGTTTTTT. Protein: CASSAQGVSNTGELFF. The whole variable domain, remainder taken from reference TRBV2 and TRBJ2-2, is EPEVTQTPSHQVTQMGQEVILRCVPISNHLYFYWYRQILGQKVEFLVSFYNNEISEKSEIFDDQFSVERPDGSNFTLKIRSTKLEDSAMYFCASSAQGVSNTGELFFGEGSRLTVL.

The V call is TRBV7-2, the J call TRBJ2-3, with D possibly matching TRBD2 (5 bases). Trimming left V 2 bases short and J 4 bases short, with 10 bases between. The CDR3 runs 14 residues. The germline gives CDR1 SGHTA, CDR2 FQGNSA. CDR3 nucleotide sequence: TGTGCCAGCAGCTTAATGACGGGATCAGATACGCAGTATTTT. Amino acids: CASSLMTGSDTQYF.

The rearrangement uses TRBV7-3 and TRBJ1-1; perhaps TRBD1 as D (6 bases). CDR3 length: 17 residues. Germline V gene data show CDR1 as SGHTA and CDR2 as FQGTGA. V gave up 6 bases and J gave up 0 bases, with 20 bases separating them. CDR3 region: CASSRTAPLSMNTEAFF. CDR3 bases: TGTGCCAGCAGTCGGACAGCCCCGTTATCGATGAACACTGAAGCTTTCTTT.

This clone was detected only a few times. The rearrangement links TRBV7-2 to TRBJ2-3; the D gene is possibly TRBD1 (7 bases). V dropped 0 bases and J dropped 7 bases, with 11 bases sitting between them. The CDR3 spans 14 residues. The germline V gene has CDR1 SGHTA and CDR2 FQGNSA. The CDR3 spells CASSLAQGGNTQYF. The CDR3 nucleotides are TGTGCCAGCAGCTTAGCCCAGGGGGGAAATACGCAGTATTTT. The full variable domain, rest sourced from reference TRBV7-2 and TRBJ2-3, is GAGVSQSPSNKVTEKGKDVELRCDPISGHTALYWYRQSLGQGLEFLIYFQGNSAPDKSGLPSDRFSAERTGGSVSTLTIQRTQQEDSAVYLCASSLAQGGNTQYFGPGTRLTVL.

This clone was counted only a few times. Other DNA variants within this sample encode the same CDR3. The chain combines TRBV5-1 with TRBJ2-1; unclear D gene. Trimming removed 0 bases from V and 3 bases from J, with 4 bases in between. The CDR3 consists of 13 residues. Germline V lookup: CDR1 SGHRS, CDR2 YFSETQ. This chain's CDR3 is CASSLGDYNEQFF. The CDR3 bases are TGCGCCAGCAGCTTGGGGGACTACAATGAGCAGTTCTTC.

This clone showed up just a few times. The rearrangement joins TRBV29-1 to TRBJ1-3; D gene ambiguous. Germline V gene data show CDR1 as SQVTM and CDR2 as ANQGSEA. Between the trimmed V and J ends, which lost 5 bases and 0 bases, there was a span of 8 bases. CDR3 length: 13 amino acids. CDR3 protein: CSVYTSSGNTIYF. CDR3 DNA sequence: TGCAGCGTTTATACTAGCTCTGGAAACACCATATATTTT.